The clone carrying this T cell receptor beta chain turned up a few times. This sample is drawn from a study of blood T cell repertoires in COVID-19. On the study more broadly: T cells, B-cell-depleted T cells, or PBMCs provided the cDNA or gDNA that served as material.

Clones were sequenced by immunoSEQ multiplex PCR, and TCRdb holds only the in-frame ones, with some missing. The sample shows 150,000 or so clones, approximately 86% of them seen only once. Per the germline V gene, CDR1 is SGHVS and CDR2 is FQNEAQ. Trimming cost V 7 bases and J 1 base, with 10 bases left between them. There are 13 residues in the CDR3. The chain recombines TRBV7-8 with TRBJ2-5; D is unresolved. Sequenced material: peripheral blood. The receptor comes from a woman aged 60-75 years with acute or convalescent COVID-19. The CDR3 nucleotides are TGTGCCAGCACCCGAAGCATCCAAGAGACCCAGTACTTC. This sequence encodes CASTRSIQETQYF.